The next 31 T cell receptor beta chains were all read from a single sample in a study of blood T cells in healthy people across ages. PCR was performed a second time for roughly 7 to 11 cycles using a sample-barcoded 5' primer and a J-beta primer mix. TCRdb recomputed calls from the 5' RACE reads with MiXCR, one row per CDR3 protein. This sample has about 970,000 distinct CDR3 sequences; around 54% occur once, and the top ten carry about a fifth. Source material: blood. The origin of the receptors is a woman aged 55-75 years in good health.

This clonotype was seen at least ten times. The rearrangement joins TRBV28 to TRBJ1-2, with 7 bases fitting TRBD1. Germline-derived CDR1 and CDR2 are MDHEN and SYDVKM. The V gene end was trimmed by 6 bases and the J gene end by 5 bases; junction bases not matched to a gene: 12. This CDR3 is 15 amino acids long. In DNA, the CDR3 is TGTGCCAGCAGATTGCTGACAGGGTCTATTTATGGCTACACCTTC. It encodes CASRLLTGSIYGYTF.

Written as DNA, the CDR3 is TGTGCCAGCAGTTTGAGTACCAAGCAGTACTTC. This translates into CASSLSTKQYF. The gene calls are TRBV12-3 or TRBV12-4 and TRBJ2-7; no clear D. The CDR3 contains 11 residues. With 3 bases removed from V and 8 bases from J, the gap between germline ends came to 8 bases.

This clonotype came up many times. The CDR3 nucleotides read TGTGCCAGCAGTTTAACAGGCCCCTACGAGCAGTACTTC. This encodes CASSLTGPYEQYF. The chain combines TRBV27 with TRBJ2-7, with a tentative D call TRBD1 (5 bases). The CDR3 is 13 residues long. V lost 2 bases and J 2 bases, leaving 7 bases between the germline ends. Germline CDR1 is MNHEY and CDR2 is SMNVEV (reference sequence).

The rearrangement links TRBV5-1 to TRBJ2-7; 13 bases are a match to TRBD2. CDR3 size: 17 residues. The germline V gene has CDR1 SGHRS and CDR2 YFSETQ. The V segment lost 4 bases and the J segment 1 base; nucleotides outside the gene matches: 8. CDR3 loop: CASSLRLAGGSSYEQYF. In DNA, the CDR3 is TGCGCCAGCAGCCTGCGACTAGCGGGAGGATCATCCTACGAGCAGTACTTC.

This rearrangement joins TRBV29-1 to TRBJ2-3, with 7 bases that match TRBD2. The CDR3 covers 14 residues. CDR1 and CDR2 from the germline V gene are SQVTM and ANQGSEA. The V segment lost 4 bases and the J segment 4 bases; nucleotides outside the gene matches: 8. CDR3 in DNA: TGCAGCGTTGGGGAGGGAGGTGATGCAGATACGCAGTATTTT. As protein: CSVGEGGDADTQYF.

The genes are TRBV12-3 or TRBV12-4 and TRBJ2-7; D gene unclear. V dropped 3 bases and J dropped 3 bases, with 12 bases sitting between them. The CDR3 spans 14 residues. CDR3 residues: CASSFKGLSYEQYF. The CDR3 region has the DNA TGTGCCAGCAGTTTTAAAGGTCTCAGCTACGAGCAGTACTTC.

In its sample, this clonotype was seen once. A single base separates this from a much larger clone, so it may be a read error. This sequence joins TRBV7-2 and TRBJ2-4; the D gene is possibly TRBD2 (7 bases). V was shortened by 3 bases and J by 8 bases, with 26 bases between the two germline ends. The CDR3 is made up of 18 amino acids. Germline-derived CDR1 and CDR2 are SGHTA and FQGNSA. CDR3 sequence reads: CASSLGGATSASGDIQYF. Written as DNA, the CDR3 is TGTGCCAGCAGCTTGGGGGGCGCTACTAGCGCCTCTGGAGACATTCAGTACTTC.

Regarding this clonotype: Being one base from a much bigger clone, this may be a read error. V gene TRBV6-5 combines with J gene TRBJ2-4; no reliable D call. The J call may be incorrect, as the DNA end agrees better with TRBJ2-7. Germline-derived CDR1 and CDR2 are MNHEY and SVGAGI. The CDR3 spans 14 residues. CDR3 loop: CASSYSDETDEQYF. CDR3 sequence (DNA): TGTGCCAGCAGTTACTCGGACGAAACCGACGAGCAGTACTTC.

The chain links TRBV6-1 to TRBJ2-5; no clear D gene. Between the trimmed V and J ends, which lost 7 bases and 0 bases, there was a span of 12 bases. Germline CDR1 reads MNHNS; CDR2 reads SASEGT. There are 14 residues in the CDR3. The CDR3 here is CASIPPGYQETQYF. CDR3 in DNA: TGTGCCAGCATCCCACCGGGCTACCAAGAGACCCAGTACTTC.

The J gene is TRBJ1-5, the V gene TRBV25-1, with D possibly matching TRBD1 (5 bases). The V gene lost 1 base and the J gene lost 4 bases, with 11 bases spanning the gap. The CDR3 runs 15 residues. The germline CDR1 and CDR2 sequences are MGHDK and SYGVNS. CDR3 residues: CASSESWGWNQPQHF. CDR3 nucleotides: TGTGCCAGCAGTGAATCATGGGGGTGGAATCAGCCCCAGCATTTT.

The chain is built from TRBV5-6 and TRBJ2-7, with a weak D call TRBD2 (6 bases). The CDR3 runs 14 residues. V lost 4 bases and J lost 0, with 11 bases in between. Germline CDR1 reads SGHDT; CDR2 reads YYEEEE. The CDR3 DNA reads as TGTGCCAGCAGCAACGGGGGAAGCTCCTACGAGCAGTACTTC. Translation: CASSNGGSSYEQYF.

V and J are TRBV12-3 or TRBV12-4 and TRBJ2-3, with a possible D match to TRBD2 (5 bases). Trimming left V 7 bases short and J 5 bases short, with 19 bases between. The CDR3 sequence is 15 residues long. This chain's CDR3 is CASTNPGEVVDTQYF. CDR3 bases: TGTGCCAGCACTAACCCCGGGGAAGTGGTAGATACGCAGTATTTT.

J is TRBJ2-1 and V is TRBV29-1; D ambiguous. CDR1 is SQVTM and CDR2 is ANQGSEA in the germline V gene. V dropped 5 bases and J dropped 7 bases, with 6 bases sitting between them. CDR3 length equals 10 residues. CDR3 region: CSVYVNEQFF. The CDR3, as DNA: TGCAGCGTTTACGTAAATGAGCAGTTCTTC.

This clonotype was seen a handful of times. The chain uses TRBV18 and TRBJ2-7; 9 bases line up with TRBD2. The CDR3 extends over 17 amino acids. CDR1 and CDR2 from the germline V gene are KGHSH and LQKENI. The junction had 14 bases not matched to a gene; V was cut back by 3 bases and J by 5 bases. The CDR3 nucleotides are TGTGCCAGCTCACCGGGTAGCGGGAGCCACCTGCCCCACGAGCAGTACTTC. Residues: CASSPGSGSHLPHEQYF.

The V gene is TRBV28, the J gene TRBJ2-1, with D tentatively TRBD1 or TRBD2 (7 bases each). CDR3 size: 15 residues. Germline CDR1 is MDHEN and CDR2 is SYDVKM. Deletions cut 6 bases from V and 5 bases from J, with 17 bases between. The CDR3 protein is CASSRRGRGNNEQFF. CDR3 DNA: TGTGCCAGCAGCCGCAGGGGGAGGGGGAACAATGAGCAGTTCTTC. Full variable domain (remainder filled in from reference TRBV28 and TRBJ2-1): DVKVTQSSRYLVKRTGEKVFLECVQDMDHENMFWYRQDPGLGLRLIYFSYDVKMKEKGDIPEGYSVSREKKERFSLILESASTNQTSMYLCASSRRGRGNNEQFFGPGTRLTVL.

This clonotype occurred a few times. V and J are TRBV6-5 and TRBJ2-1, with a tentative D call TRBD1 (6 bases). This CDR3 has 12 residues. Per the germline V gene, CDR1 is MNHEY and CDR2 is SVGAGI. V lost 6 bases to trimming and J lost 7 bases, with 10 bases between them. The CDR3 region has the DNA TGTGCCAGCAGACAACAGGGAAATGAGCAGTTCTTC. Encoded protein: CASRQQGNEQFF.

This clonotype appeared many times. The V call is TRBV6-2 or TRBV6-3, the J call TRBJ2-6, with D possibly called TRBD1 or TRBD2 (5 bases each). The V gene lost 7 bases and the J gene lost 1 base, with 11 bases spanning the gap. Germline V gene data show CDR1 as MNHEY and CDR2 as SVGEGT. This CDR3 has 15 amino acids. This chain's CDR3 is CASTPWGSGANVLTF. CDR3 in DNA: TGTGCCAGCACCCCCTGGGGGTCTGGGGCCAACGTCCTGACTTTC.

This clonotype was detected many times. The chain carries TRBV5-1 and TRBJ2-5; 8 nucleotides line up with TRBD2. The CDR3 sequence is 16 residues long. V shed 2 bases, J shed 5 bases, and the junction held 11 bases outside the gene matches. Germline V gene lookup returns CDR1 SGHRS and CDR2 YFSETQ. For the CDR3, the DNA is TGCGCCAGCAGCTTTGCTAGCGGGCGATCTGTGGAGACCCAGTACTTC. Translation: CASSFASGRSVETQYF.

The chain employs TRBV6-6 and TRBJ2-7; TRBD2 matches 13 bases. V trimming: 2 bases; J trimming: 5 bases; junction bases outside the gene matches: 6. The CDR3 is 16 residues long. CDR1 is MNHNY and CDR2 is SVGAGI in the germline V gene (reference sequence). The CDR3 sequence: CASSYPVLAGGDEQYF. The CDR3 DNA follows: TGTGCCAGCAGTTACCCGGTACTAGCGGGAGGGGACGAGCAGTACTTC.

The V call is TRBV9, the J call TRBJ2-7; D remains ambiguous. V gave up 2 bases and J gave up 0 bases, with 12 bases separating them. The length of the CDR3 is 15 residues. Looked up from germline, CDR1 is SGDLS and CDR2 is YYNGEE. The CDR3 is CASSVGSLSSYEQYF. The CDR3, as DNA: TGTGCCAGCAGCGTGGGCAGCCTAAGCTCCTACGAGCAGTACTTC.

A single count supports this clonotype. The chain joins TRBV5-1 to TRBJ2-1, with TRBD1 matching over 8 bases. The CDR3 extends over 15 amino acids. Trimming cost V 3 bases and J 7 bases; bases outside gene matches: 9. Germline V gives CDR1 SGHRS, CDR2 YFSETQ. CDR3 in DNA: TGCGCCAGCAGCTCTGTCAGGGGGCGCGTGAATGAGCAGTTCTTC. Translation: CASSSVRGRVNEQFF.

This chain uses TRBV12-3 or TRBV12-4 with TRBJ2-7; 9 positions agree with TRBD1. This CDR3 has 14 amino acids. V lost 6 bases, J lost 5 bases, and 8 bases stayed unmatched. The CDR3 region has the DNA TGTGCCAGCAGCCCGGGACAGGGAGGGCACGAGCAGTACTTC. Protein product: CASSPGQGGHEQYF.

The chain is built from TRBV28 and TRBJ1-5, with a possible D match to TRBD1 (5 bases). The ends were cut back, 4 bases at V and 11 bases at J, with 12 bases in the middle. CDR1 is MDHEN, CDR2 SYDVKM, per germline. The CDR3 is 12 amino acids. The CDR3 DNA sequence: TGTGCCAGCAGTTCTGGAGGGGAGACCCAGCATTTT. This codes for CASSSGGETQHF. Drawing the rest from reference TRBV28 and TRBJ1-5, the complete variable domain is DVKVTQSSRYLVKRTGEKVFLECVQDMDHENMFWYRQDPGLGLRLIYFSYDVKMKEKGDIPEGYSVSREKKERFSLILESASTNQTSMYLCASSSGGETQHFGDGTRLSIL.

Details on this clonotype: This may be a read error, as it is one base from a much larger clone. CDR3 amino acids: CSVEEVTDTRYF. CDR3 coding DNA: TGCAGCGTTGAAGAAGTGACAGATACGCGGTATTTT. The chain links TRBV29-1 to TRBJ2-3; D perhaps matches TRBD1 (5 bases). Per germline, CDR1 SQVTM and CDR2 ANQGSEA. The CDR3 covers 12 residues.

J is TRBJ2-1 and V is TRBV7-2; 8 positions agree with TRBD1. Germline trimming cut 0 bases from V and 8 bases from J; bases unmatched to any gene: 6. The CDR3 is 15 amino acids. Germline V gene sequence: CDR1 SGHTA, CDR2 FQGNSA. The CDR3 here is CASSLATGQGYEQFF. The CDR3, as DNA: TGTGCCAGCAGCTTAGCAACCGGACAGGGCTATGAGCAGTTCTTC.

As to this clonotype: An end of the junction does not agree with germline; a read error may underlie this. This chain links TRBV6-5 with TRBJ1-4, with a weak D call TRBD1 (5 bases). Germline V gene sequence: CDR1 MNHEY, CDR2 SVGAGI. CDR3 size: 14 residues. The CDR3 region is CASSYDSRIERLFF. CDR3 coding DNA: TGTGCCAGCAGTTACGACAGCCGCATCGAAAGACTGTTTTTT.

This clonotype was detected only once. The chain links TRBV12-3 or TRBV12-4 to TRBJ2-3, with D hard to call. V lost 3 bases and J lost 11, with 27 bases in between. This CDR3 is 17 amino acids long. In nucleotides, the CDR3 is TGTGCCAGCAGTTTGATGCTGACCAGCACCATAGCAGATGTGCAGTATTTT. It yields the protein CASSLMLTSTIADVQYF.

A few counts support this clonotype. This sequence joins TRBV29-1 and TRBJ2-1, with TRBD2 identical over 13 bases. This CDR3 has 15 residues. J lost 2 bases, V lost 5 bases, and 3 bases had no gene match. Germline V lookup: CDR1 SQVTM, CDR2 ANQGSEA. The CDR3 here is CSVSGTSGTYNEQFF. CDR3 nucleotides: TGCAGCGTTTCCGGGACTAGCGGGACCTACAATGAGCAGTTCTTC.

This clonotype was observed once. Its ends do not fully match the called genes, so a read error is possible. The chain is built from TRBV7-9 and TRBJ1-1; D ambiguous. The CDR3 totals 14 residues. CDR1 is SEHNR and CDR2 is FQNEAQ in the germline V gene (reference sequence). The DNA for the CDR3 is TGTGTCAGCAGCTTAGACCGCTGGGGAGGACGGGCTTTCTTT. It yields the protein CVSSLDRWGGRAFF.

This clonotype was seen a few times. The gene calls are TRBV20-1 and TRBJ1-1; D is uncertain. The CDR3 totals 10 residues. Germline V gene lookup returns CDR1 DFQATT and CDR2 SNEGSKA (reference sequence). V dropped 0 bases and J dropped 11 bases, with 7 bases sitting between them. The CDR3 region is CSARELRAFF. The CDR3 nucleotides are TGCAGTGCTAGAGAGCTGAGGGCTTTCTTT.

On this clonotype itself: A much more abundant neighbour one base away suggests this may be a read error. The rearrangement links TRBV20-1 to TRBJ2-5; possibly TRBD2 for D (6 bases). CDR3 size: 13 residues. Germline V gene sequence: CDR1 DFQATT, CDR2 SNEGSKA (reference sequence). The DNA of the CDR3 is TGCAGTACTAGAGGGAGGCTAGGGGAGACCCAGTACTTC. It specifies CSTRGRLGETQYF.